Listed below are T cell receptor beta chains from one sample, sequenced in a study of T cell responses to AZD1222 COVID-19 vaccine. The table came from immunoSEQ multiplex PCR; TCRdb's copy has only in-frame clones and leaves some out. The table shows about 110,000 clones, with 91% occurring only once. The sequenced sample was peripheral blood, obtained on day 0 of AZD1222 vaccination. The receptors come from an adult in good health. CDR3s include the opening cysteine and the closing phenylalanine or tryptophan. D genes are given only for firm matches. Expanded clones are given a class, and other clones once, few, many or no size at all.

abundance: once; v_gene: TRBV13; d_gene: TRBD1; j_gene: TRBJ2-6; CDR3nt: TGTGCCAGCAGCTCGGGGACAGGGGCTGGGGCCAACGTCCTGACTTTC; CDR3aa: CASSSGTGAGANVLTF
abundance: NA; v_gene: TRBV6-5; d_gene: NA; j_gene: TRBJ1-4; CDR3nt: TGTGCCAGCAGTTACTCGACGGGGGTCCTCGGGGAAAAACTGTTTTTT; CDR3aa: CASSYSTGVLGEKLFF
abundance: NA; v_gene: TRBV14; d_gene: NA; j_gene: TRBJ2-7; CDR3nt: TGTGCCAGCAGCGACAGCTACGAGCAGTACTTC; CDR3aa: CASSDSYEQYF
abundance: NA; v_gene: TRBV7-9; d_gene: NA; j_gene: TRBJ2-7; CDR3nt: TGTGCCAGCAGCTTTTTTCAGGGGTACGAGCAGTACTTC; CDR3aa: CASSFFQGYEQYF
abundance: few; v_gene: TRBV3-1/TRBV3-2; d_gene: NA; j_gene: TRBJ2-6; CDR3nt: TGTGCCAGCAGCCAAGGGGGTTCAGGGGCCAACGTCCTGACTTTC; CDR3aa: CASSQGGSGANVLTF
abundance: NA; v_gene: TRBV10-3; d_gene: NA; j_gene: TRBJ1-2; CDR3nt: TGTGCCATCAGTGAGTCCCCGGGGGGGGGCAACTATGGCTACACCTTC; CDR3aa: CAISESPGGGNYGYTF
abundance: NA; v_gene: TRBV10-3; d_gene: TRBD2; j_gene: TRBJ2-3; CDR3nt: TGTGCCATCAGGCTAGCGGGGGGGACAGATACGCAGTATTTT; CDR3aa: CAIRLAGGTDTQYF
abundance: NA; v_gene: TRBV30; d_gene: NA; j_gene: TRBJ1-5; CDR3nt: TGTGCCTGGAGCGCGGGGGCAGCATCAAATCAGCCCCAGCATTTT; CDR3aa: CAWSAGAASNQPQHF
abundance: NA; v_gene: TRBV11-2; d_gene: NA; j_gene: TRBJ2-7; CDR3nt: TGTGCCAGCAGAGCCAGTACAGGGAAGAGGGCCTACGAGCAGTACTTC; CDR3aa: CASRASTGKRAYEQYF
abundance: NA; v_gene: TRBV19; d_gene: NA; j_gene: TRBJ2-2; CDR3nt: TGTGCCAGTAGTATAGGGGGCACGACCGGGGAGCTGTTTTTT; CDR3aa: CASSIGGTTGELFF
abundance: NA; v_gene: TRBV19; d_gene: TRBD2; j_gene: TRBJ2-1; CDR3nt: TGTGCCAGTAGTATCTCGTCCGCGGGGGGGAACAATGAGCAGTTCTTC; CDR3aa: CASSISSAGGNNEQFF
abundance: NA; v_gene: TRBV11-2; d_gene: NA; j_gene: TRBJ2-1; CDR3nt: TGTGCCAGCAGCTTAGATCCGCAGGTCCATGAGCAGTTCTTC; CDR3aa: CASSLDPQVHEQFF
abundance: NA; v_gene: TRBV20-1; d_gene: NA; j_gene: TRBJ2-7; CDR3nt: TGCAGTGCTAGTGGGGGGAGCGAGCAGTACTTC; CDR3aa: CSASGGSEQYF
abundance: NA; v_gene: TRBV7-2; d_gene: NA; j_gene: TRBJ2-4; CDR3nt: TGTGCCAGCGAGTGGGGGAACATTCAGTACTTC; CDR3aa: CASEWGNIQYF
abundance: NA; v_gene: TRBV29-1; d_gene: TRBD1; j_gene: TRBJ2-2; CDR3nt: TGCAGCGTCGACAGGGGGAACACCGGGGAGCTGTTTTTT; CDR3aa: CSVDRGNTGELFF
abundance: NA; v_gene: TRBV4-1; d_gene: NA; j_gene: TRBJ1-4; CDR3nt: TGCGCCAGCAGCCCCATCTACGGTTTTGCTGAGGATGAAAAACTGTTTTTT; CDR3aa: CASSPIYGFAEDEKLFF
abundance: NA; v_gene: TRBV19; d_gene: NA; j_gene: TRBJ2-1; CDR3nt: TGTGCCAGCACGGGCCGCCCTGGGTTTTTCAATGAGCAGTTCTTC; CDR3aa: CASTGRPGFFNEQFF
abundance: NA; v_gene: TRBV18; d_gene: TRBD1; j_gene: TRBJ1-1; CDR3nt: TGTGCCAGCTCACCACCGACAGGGGGGAACACTGAAGCTTTCTTT; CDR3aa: CASSPPTGGNTEAFF
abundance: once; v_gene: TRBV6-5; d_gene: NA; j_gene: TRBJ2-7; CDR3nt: TGTGCCAGCAGTTACTCGACATTCGGGACCGTAAACGAGCAGTACTTC; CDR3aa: CASSYSTFGTVNEQYF
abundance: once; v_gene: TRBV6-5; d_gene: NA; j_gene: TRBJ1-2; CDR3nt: TGTGCCAGCAGACGAGGGGGATACTACACCTTC; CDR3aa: CASRRGGYYTF
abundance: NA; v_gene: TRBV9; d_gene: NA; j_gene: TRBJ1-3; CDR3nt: TGTGCCAGCAGCGTAGCCTGGGAGACTGGAAACACCATATATTTT; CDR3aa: CASSVAWETGNTIYF
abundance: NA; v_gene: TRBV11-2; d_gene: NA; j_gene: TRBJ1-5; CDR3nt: TGTGCCAGCAGCTTAGCGGGGGGCTGGGCCCAGCATTTT; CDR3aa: CASSLAGGWAQHF
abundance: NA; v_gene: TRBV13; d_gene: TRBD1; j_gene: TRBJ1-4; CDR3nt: TGTGCCAGCAGAAACAAAGGACAGGCGCGAGAAAAACTGTTTTTT; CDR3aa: CASRNKGQAREKLFF
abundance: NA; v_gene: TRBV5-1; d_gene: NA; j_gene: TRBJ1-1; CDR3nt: TGCGCCAGCAGCTTGTTTAGTAACAGGGCTACTGAAGCTTTCTTT; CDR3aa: CASSLFSNRATEAFF
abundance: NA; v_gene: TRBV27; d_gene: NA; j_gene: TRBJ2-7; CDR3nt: TGTGCCAGCAGTCCCATGGGGCCCCCCTACGAGCAGTACTTC; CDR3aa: CASSPMGPPYEQYF
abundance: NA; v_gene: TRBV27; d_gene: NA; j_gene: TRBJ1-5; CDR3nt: TGTGCCAGCACCCCCGCGGGCGGTCATCAGCCCCAGCATTTT; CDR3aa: CASTPAGGHQPQHF
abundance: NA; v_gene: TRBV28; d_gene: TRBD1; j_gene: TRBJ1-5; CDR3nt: TGTGCCAGCAGCTCTTGGGACACAGGGGGCGGTAATCAGCCCCAGCATTTT; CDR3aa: CASSSWDTGGGNQPQHF
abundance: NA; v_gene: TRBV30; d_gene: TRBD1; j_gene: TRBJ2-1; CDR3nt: TGTGCCTGGACCCGGGACAGGGTTTTGAATGAGCAGTTCTTC; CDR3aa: CAWTRDRVLNEQFF
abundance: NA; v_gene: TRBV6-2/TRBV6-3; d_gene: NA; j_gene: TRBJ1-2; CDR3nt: TGTGCCAGCAGTTACGGGCAATCCCCGTATGGCTACACCTTC; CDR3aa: CASSYGQSPYGYTF
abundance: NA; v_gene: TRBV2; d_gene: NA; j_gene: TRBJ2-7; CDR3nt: TGTGCCAGCGGGGGGGCGAGGTACGAGCAGTACTTC; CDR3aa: CASGGARYEQYF
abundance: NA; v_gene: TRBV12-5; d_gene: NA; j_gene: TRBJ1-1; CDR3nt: TGTGCTAGTGGTTTGGTAGGGGGCACTGAAGCTTTCTTT; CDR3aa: CASGLVGGTEAFF
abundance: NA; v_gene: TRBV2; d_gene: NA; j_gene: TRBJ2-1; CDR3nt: TGTGCCAGCAGTGAAGGGCTAGCGCGATACAATGAGCAGTTCTTC; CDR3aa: CASSEGLARYNEQFF
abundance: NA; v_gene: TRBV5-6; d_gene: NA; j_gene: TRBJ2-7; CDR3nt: TGTGCCAGCAGCTTACCGGCCGGGGCCGAGCAGTACTTC; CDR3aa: CASSLPAGAEQYF
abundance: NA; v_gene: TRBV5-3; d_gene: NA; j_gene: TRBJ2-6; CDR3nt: TGTGCCAGAAGCCCGGTGGGATCTGGGGCCAACGTCCTGACTTTC; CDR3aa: CARSPVGSGANVLTF
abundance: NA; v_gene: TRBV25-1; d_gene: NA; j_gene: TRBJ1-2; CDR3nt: TGTGCCAGCAGTGAATCTCGGGGAACAGGGATGATCTTC; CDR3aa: CASSESRGTGMIF
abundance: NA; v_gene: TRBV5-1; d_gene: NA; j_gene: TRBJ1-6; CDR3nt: TGCGCCAGCAGTCCAAGCCACGCACTCGATAATTCACCCCTCCACTTT; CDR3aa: CASSPSHALDNSPLHF
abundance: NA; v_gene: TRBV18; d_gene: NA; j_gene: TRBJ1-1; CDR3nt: TGTGCCAGCTCACCCTACGGGGACGCTGAAGCTTTCTTT; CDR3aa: CASSPYGDAEAFF
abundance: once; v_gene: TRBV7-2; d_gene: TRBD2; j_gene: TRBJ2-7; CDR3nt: TGTGCCAGCAGCCTACAACTAGCGGGGGGGCTCTTCTACGAGCAGTACTTC; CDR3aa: CASSLQLAGGLFYEQYF
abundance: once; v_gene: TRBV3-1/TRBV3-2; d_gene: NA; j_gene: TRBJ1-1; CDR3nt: TGTGCCAGCAGCCACAGAGAGAACACTGAAGCTTTCTTT; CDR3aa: CASSHRENTEAFF
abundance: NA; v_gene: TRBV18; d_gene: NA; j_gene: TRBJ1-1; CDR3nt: TGTGCCAGCTCACCACGAATAGGTAATGATGTGAACACTGAAGCTTTCTTT; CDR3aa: CASSPRIGNDVNTEAFF